Below are 25 T cell receptor beta chains sequenced from a single sample in a study of T cells in Graves' hyperthyroidism and ophthalmopathy (dated by TCRdb to the late 2010s). Library prep was done by multiplex PCR. Sequencing was performed on an Illumina HiSeq 2000. Amplification of TCR beta CDR3 regions was carried out from RNA transcripts. For the first round of RT-PCR on the TCR CDR3, the HTBI primer set was used together with the Qiagen OneStep RT-PCR kit. TCRdb's own reprocessing of the public reads used fastp at Q25 and MiXCR and kept productive beta chains. For every CDR3 protein sequence, its rows merge into one entry that carries the most common genes and DNA. The sample table records a few hundred thousand distinct CDR3 sequences; roughly 12% of these occur just once. The leading ten clones occupy 20% of the sample. The sequenced sample was blood. These receptor sequences come from a man aged 25 to 45 with Graves' hyperthyroidism that later progressed to Graves' ophthalmopathy.

Many counts were recorded for this clonotype. CDR3: CASSLGTSGGNTQYF. The CDR3 DNA sequence: TGTGCCAGCAGCTTAGGGACTAGCGGGGGTAATACGCAGTATTTT. The rearrangement joins TRBV7-3 to TRBJ2-3; 14 bases align to TRBD2. The CDR3 spans 15 residues. The V gene's germline CDR1 is SGHTA and CDR2 FQGTGA. Losses at the gene ends were 2 bases for V and 7 bases for J; bases not matched to a gene: 2.

This clonotype has at least ten counts. The chain couples TRBV2 to TRBJ1-1; tentatively, D is TRBD1 (5 bases). The CDR3 runs 14 residues. Per the germline V gene, CDR1 is SNHLY and CDR2 is FYNNEI. V lost 6 bases and J 0 bases, leaving 11 bases between the germline ends. The CDR3 loop reads CASRDTYMNTEAFF. The CDR3 DNA sequence: TGTGCCAGCAGGGACACTTACATGAACACTGAAGCTTTCTTT.

This clonotype has a handful of counts. V usage is TRBV4-1 and J usage is TRBJ2-1, with D possibly matching TRBD1 (6 bases). CDR3 length: 16 amino acids. The germline CDR1 and CDR2 sequences are MGHRA and YSYEKL. The V end lost 0 bases, the J end lost 5 bases, and 14 bases lay between the germline ends. CDR3 in DNA: TGCGCCAGCAGCCAAGATATGGGACAACCTAACAATGAGCAGTTCTTC. This gives the protein CASSQDMGQPNNEQFF.

This clonotype was counted ten times or more. The chain carries TRBV3-1 and TRBJ1-6, with TRBD1 matching 7 bases. CDR3 length equals 16 residues. The J segment lost 10 bases and the V segment lost 2 bases, leaving 11 bases of the junction unmatched. Germline V gene lookup returns CDR1 LGHDT and CDR2 YNNKEL (reference sequence). CDR3 protein: CASSQLPGQYESPLHF. The CDR3 DNA is TGTGCCAGCAGCCAACTACCGGGACAGTATGAATCACCCCTCCACTTT.

This chain uses TRBV6-2 or TRBV6-3 with TRBJ1-5; TRBD1 might be the D (5 bases). V lost 6 bases and J 2 bases, leaving 17 bases between the germline ends. CDR3 length: 16 amino acids. Germline CDR1 and CDR2: MNHEY and SVGEGT. CDR3 sequence (DNA): TGTGCCAGCAGCTTCAAATGGGGGAAGGGCAATCAGCCCCAGCATTTT. Its protein is CASSFKWGKGNQPQHF.

This clonotype was seen a handful of times. One junction end disagrees with the germline gene, perhaps due to a read error. The CDR3 DNA sequence: TGTGCTAGCAGCCCCAATCCGGGGGGAAAAAACACCATATATTTT. Its protein product is CASSPNPGGKNTIYF. The chain combines TRBV7-7 with TRBJ1-3, with D possibly TRBD1 on 5 matching bases. Germline CDR1 and CDR2: SSHAT and FNYEAQ (reference sequence). This CDR3 region has 15 residues.

This clonotype has only one observation. The genes are TRBV11-2 and TRBJ2-3; 9 positions agree with TRBD2. The germline gives CDR1 SGHAT, CDR2 FQNNGV. Losses at the gene ends were 6 bases for V and 4 bases for J; bases not matched to a gene: 5. The CDR3 is made up of 14 amino acids. This chain's CDR3 is CASRPLAGPDTQYF. CDR3 DNA: TGTGCCAGCAGGCCGCTAGCGGGGCCAGATACGCAGTATTTT.

The rearrangement links TRBV27 to TRBJ2-1, with TRBD2 identical over 9 bases. CDR1 and CDR2 from the germline V gene are MNHEY and SMNVEV (reference sequence). This CDR3 is 17 amino acids long. V dropped 7 bases and J dropped 2; count of bases not matched to a gene: 12. CDR3 in DNA: TGTGCCAGCAAAACATGGCGGACTAGCGTTCCCTACAATGAGCAGTTCTTC. Protein product: CASKTWRTSVPYNEQFF.

This chain joins TRBV27 and TRBJ1-2; D is unclear. This CDR3 is built from 16 residues. Germline CDR1 and CDR2: MNHEY and SMNVEV (reference sequence). Between the trimmed V and J ends, which lost 6 bases and 6 bases, there was a span of 23 bases. The CDR3 is CASRPWAPGSGDGYTF. As DNA, the CDR3 is TGTGCCAGCAGACCCTGGGCCCCCGGATCCGGGGATGGCTACACCTTC.

This clonotype was detected many times. The CDR3 spells CASTEEGTQYF. CDR3 nucleotide sequence: TGTGCCAGCACCGAGGAAGGGACCCAGTACTTC. J is TRBJ2-5 and V is TRBV2; D remains ambiguous. This CDR3 contains 11 residues. The germline CDR1 and CDR2 sequences are SNHLY and FYNNEI. V was shortened by 7 bases and J by 7 bases, with 10 bases between the two germline ends.

This clonotype was picked up a small number of times. The genes are TRBV28 and TRBJ2-6; D gene ambiguous. The V gene's germline CDR1 is MDHEN and CDR2 SYDVKM. The CDR3 is 15 amino acids. Trimming took 3 bases from V and 1 from J, leaving 7 bases between them. This CDR3 is CASSFEVSGANVLTF. The CDR3 nucleotides read TGTGCCAGCAGTTTCGAGGTATCTGGGGCCAACGTCCTGACTTTC.

The chain links TRBV6-1 to TRBJ2-7; TRBD1 aligns across 7 bases. V was pared by 11 bases and J by 6 bases, with 16 bases of the junction left unmatched. Germline-derived CDR1 and CDR2 are MNHNS and SASEGT. The CDR3 loop spans 14 amino acids. In nucleotides, the CDR3 is TGTGCCCGCACCCCGACAGGGTTGGATCTCGAGCAGTACTTC. Amino acids: CARTPTGLDLEQYF.

The chain combines TRBV6-1 with TRBJ2-7; D perhaps matches TRBD2 (5 bases). V was trimmed by 11 bases and J by 1 base, leaving 18 bases between them. Germline V gene data show CDR1 as MNHNS and CDR2 as SASEGT. CDR3 length: 14 amino acids. This chain's CDR3 is CAQVDPGTSYEQYF. The DNA of the CDR3 is TGTGCCCAAGTAGACCCGGGAACTTCCTACGAGCAGTACTTC.

This clonotype has just a few counts. The chain carries TRBV7-9 and TRBJ1-3; tentatively, D is TRBD1 (5 bases). This CDR3 contains 17 residues. The ends were cut back, 1 base at V and 2 bases at J, with 15 bases in the middle. Germline lookup yields CDR1 SEHNR and CDR2 FQNEAQ (reference sequence). The CDR3 region is CASSLGWSRGPGNTIYF. The CDR3 DNA is TGTGCCAGCAGCTTAGGATGGAGTCGGGGCCCTGGAAACACCATATATTTT.

This clonotype was detected many times. This chain links TRBV18 with TRBJ2-5; 8 nucleotides agree with TRBD2. Losses at the gene ends were 3 bases for V and 6 bases for J; bases not matched to a gene: 15. Germline CDR1 KGHSH, CDR2 LQKENI. CDR3 length equals 17 residues. CDR3: CASSPIVGIAGHQTQYF. The CDR3, as DNA: TGTGCCAGCTCACCTATCGTGGGGATAGCGGGACATCAGACCCAGTACTTC.

There are many counts of this clonotype. J is TRBJ1-5 and V is TRBV10-3; tentatively, D is TRBD1 (5 bases). This CDR3 is built from 13 residues. Germline V CDR1 and CDR2: ENHRY, SYGVKD. The ends were cut back, 1 base at V and 9 bases at J, with 10 bases in the middle. CDR3 loop: CAISEWDRGPQHF. For the CDR3, the DNA is TGTGCCATCAGTGAGTGGGACCGTGGGCCCCAGCATTTT.

This clonotype has at least ten counts. V gene TRBV5-4 combines with J gene TRBJ1-1; TRBD1 matches at 10 bases. CDR3 length: 14 amino acids. Unmatched junction bases numbered 7, after V lost 5 bases and J lost 6 bases. The germline gives CDR1 SGHNT, CDR2 YYREEE (reference sequence). The CDR3, as DNA: TGTGCCAGCAGTGGGACAGGGGCTGCATCTGAAGCTTTCTTT. Its protein is CASSGTGAASEAFF. The variable domain in full, completed from reference TRBV5-4 and TRBJ1-1, reads ETGVTQSPTHLIKTRGQQVTLRCSSQSGHNTVSWYQQALGQGPQFIFQYYREEENGRGNFPPRFSGLQFPNYSSELNVNALELDDSALYLCASSGTGAASEAFFGQGTRLTVV.

This clonotype has at least ten counts. The chain has TRBV27 and TRBJ1-2, with a weak D call TRBD1 (5 bases). CDR1 is MNHEY and CDR2 is SMNVEV in the germline V gene (reference sequence). V lost 5 bases to trimming and J lost 0 bases, with 16 bases between them. The CDR3 loop spans 16 amino acids. In DNA form, the CDR3 reads TGTGCCAGCAGTATAATTAGGACACCGACTAACTATGGCTACACCTTC. Protein product: CASSIIRTPTNYGYTF.

This clonotype was recorded at least ten times. The chain combines TRBV5-1 with TRBJ1-1, with 10 bases aligning to TRBD1. The length of the CDR3 is 14 residues. The trim removed 3 bases at V and 3 bases at J, leaving 2 bases unmatched. From germline, CDR1 is SGHRS and CDR2 YFSETQ. The CDR3 sequence is CASSSGTGDTEAFF. The CDR3 bases are TGCGCCAGCAGCTCCGGGACAGGGGACACTGAAGCTTTCTTT.

This clonotype was counted many times. The chain has TRBV12-3 or TRBV12-4 and TRBJ1-1, with 8 bases aligning to TRBD1. The length of the CDR3 is 12 residues. The V and J ends lost 7 bases and 7 bases, in that order; junction bases with no gene match: 5. In DNA form, the CDR3 reads TGTGCCAGCATGGTCACAGGGGGTGAAGCTTTCTTT. Its translation is CASMVTGGEAFF.

This clonotype showed up many times. The chain is built from TRBV12-3 or TRBV12-4 and TRBJ2-5, with 8 bases matching TRBD1. V trimming: 4 bases; J trimming: 4 bases; junction bases outside the gene matches: 8. This CDR3 region has 15 residues. The CDR3 DNA is TGTGCCAGCAGTTCTACAGGGGGGTTCGGAGAGACCCAGTACTTC. It yields the protein CASSSTGGFGETQYF.

Remarks on this clonotype: A much larger clone sits a single nucleotide away, making a read error possible. V usage is TRBV30 and J usage is TRBJ1-2, with TRBD1 matching 7 bases. Trimming cost V 4 bases and J 6 bases; bases outside gene matches: 14. Germline V gene lookup returns CDR1 GTSNPN and CDR2 SVGIG (reference sequence). The CDR3 sequence is 15 residues long. The CDR3 spells CAWTMERDSDDGYTF. In nucleotides, the CDR3 is TGTGCCTGGACCATGGAGCGGGACAGTGATGATGGCTACACCTTC.

This clonotype showed up many times. The chain uses TRBV2 and TRBJ2-2; 11 bases align to TRBD2. After removal of 6 bases from V and 0 bases from J, the junction contained 3 bases not matched to a gene. CDR3 size: 16 residues. Looked up from germline, CDR1 is SNHLY and CDR2 is FYNNEI. CDR3 coding DNA: TGTGCCAGCAGAACGGGACTAGCGGCGAACACCGGGGAGCTGTTTTTT. This gives the protein CASRTGLAANTGELFF.

This clonotype was seen a few times. V and J are TRBV14 and TRBJ1-4; no reliable D call. From germline, CDR1 is SGHDN and CDR2 FVKESK. The V end lost 0 bases, the J end lost 7 bases, and 6 bases lay between the germline ends. The CDR3 has 13 residues. Here the CDR3 DNA reads TGTGCCAGCAGCCAAGATGGGTTTGAAAAACTGTTTTTT. Translation gives CASSQDGFEKLFF. Complete variable domain (other parts from reference TRBV14 and TRBJ1-4): EAGVTQFPSHSVIEKGQTVTLRCDPISGHDNLYWYRRVMGKEIKFLLHFVKESKQDESGMPNNRFLAERTGGTYSTLKVQPAELEDSGVYFCASSQDGFEKLFFGSGTQLSVL.

This clonotype was recorded at least ten times. This chain uses TRBV6-1 with TRBJ1-5; TRBD1 agrees at 7 bases. V shed 3 bases, J shed 5 bases, and the junction held 7 bases outside the gene matches. CDR1 is MNHNS and CDR2 is SASEGT in the germline V gene. The CDR3 covers 15 residues. DNA of the CDR3: TGTGCCAGCAGTGACGGGACAGTCGCTTATCAGCCCCAGCATTTT. Its protein product is CASSDGTVAYQPQHF.